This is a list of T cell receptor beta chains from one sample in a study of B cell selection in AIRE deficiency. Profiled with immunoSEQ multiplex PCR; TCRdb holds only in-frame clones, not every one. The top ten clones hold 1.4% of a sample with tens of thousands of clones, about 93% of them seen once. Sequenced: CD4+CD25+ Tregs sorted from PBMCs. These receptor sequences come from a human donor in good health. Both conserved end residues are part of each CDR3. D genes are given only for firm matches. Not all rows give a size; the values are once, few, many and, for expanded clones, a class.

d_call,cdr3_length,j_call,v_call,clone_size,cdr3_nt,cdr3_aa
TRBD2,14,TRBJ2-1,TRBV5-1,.,TGCGCCAGCAGCTTCCTAGCGGGGGGGCCGTCCCAGTTCTTC,CASSFLAGGPSQFF
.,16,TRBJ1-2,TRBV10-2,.,TGCGCCAGCAGTGAGTGGCGCGGGCTGACTAACTATGGCTACACCTTC,CASSEWRGLTNYGYTF
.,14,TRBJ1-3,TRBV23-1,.,TGCGCCCAAGTCGGGGGAGGGTGGGGAAACACCATATATTTT,CAQVGGGWGNTIYF
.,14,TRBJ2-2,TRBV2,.,TGTGCCAGCAGTGGGGAGAGTAGCACCGGGGAGCTGTTTTTT,CASSGESSTGELFF
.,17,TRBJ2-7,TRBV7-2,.,TGTGCCAGCAGCCGAGGTACAACGACAGGCCTAACCTACGAGCAGTACTTC,CASSRGTTTGLTYEQYF
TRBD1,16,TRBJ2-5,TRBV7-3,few,TGTGCCAGCAGTTTACACCCGACAGGGCGGGTCGAGACCCAGTACTTC,CASSLHPTGRVETQYF
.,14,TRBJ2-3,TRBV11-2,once,TGTGCCAGCAGCTTAGATGTGGGGACAGATACGCAGTATTTT,CASSLDVGTDTQYF
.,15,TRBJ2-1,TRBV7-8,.,TGTGCCAGCAGCCGGAGCATGTTCCCCGGCAATGAGCAGTTCTTC,CASSRSMFPGNEQFF
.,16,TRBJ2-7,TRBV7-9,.,TGTGCCAGCAGCTTTTGGCCCGACAGAAGTCTTGACGAGCAGTACTTC,CASSFWPDRSLDEQYF
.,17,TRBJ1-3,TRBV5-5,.,TGTGCCAGCAGCTCTTGGTGGGGCGGAATCTCTGGAAACACCATATATTTT,CASSSWWGGISGNTIYF
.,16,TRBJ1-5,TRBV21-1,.,TGTGCCAGCAGCAAATTTGGGTCGGAGAGCAATCAGCCCCAGCATTTT,CASSKFGSESNQPQHF
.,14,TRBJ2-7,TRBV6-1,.,TGTGCCACGACTCGGGAACTCAGCTCCTACGAGCAGTACTTC,CATTRELSSYEQYF
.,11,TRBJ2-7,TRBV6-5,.,TGTGCCAGCAGTTATCTGGAAAAGCAGTACTTC,CASSYLEKQYF
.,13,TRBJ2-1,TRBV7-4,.,TGTGCCAGCAGCCCCCGAGCCTACAATGAGCAGTTCTTC,CASSPRAYNEQFF
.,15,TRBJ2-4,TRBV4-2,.,TGTGCCAGCAGCCAAGGTACACCGGGCGTAGGCATTCAGTACTTC,CASSQGTPGVGIQYF
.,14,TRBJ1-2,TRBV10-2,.,TGCGCCAGCAGTGATTCGGGGGGGTTGTATGGCTACACCTTC,CASSDSGGLYGYTF
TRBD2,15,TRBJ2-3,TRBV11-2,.,TGTGCCAGCAGCTTCGGGGGAGGGAGCACAGATACGCAGTATTTT,CASSFGGGSTDTQYF
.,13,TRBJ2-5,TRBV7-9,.,TGTGCCAGCAGCTTTTTAGTCGGTGAGACCCAGTACTTC,CASSFLVGETQYF
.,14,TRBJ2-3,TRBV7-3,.,TGTGCCAGCAGCCGCCTTGCGGTGGGGGATACGCAGTATTTT,CASSRLAVGDTQYF
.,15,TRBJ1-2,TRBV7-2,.,TGTGCCACCCAGAGGCGGGCAGGGGTCTACTATGGCTACACCTTC,CATQRRAGVYYGYTF
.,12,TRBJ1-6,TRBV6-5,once,TGTGCCAGCAGTTTCAGGGGTTCACCCCTCCACTTT,CASSFRGSPLHF
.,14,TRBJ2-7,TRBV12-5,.,TGTGCTAGTGGTGGCCTAGGCCACTCCTACGAGCAGTACTTC,CASGGLGHSYEQYF
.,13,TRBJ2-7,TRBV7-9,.,TGTGCCAGCAGAGAGGGACGGAGGAGCGAGCAGTACTTC,CASREGRRSEQYF
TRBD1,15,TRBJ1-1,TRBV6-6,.,TGTGCCAGCAAGAGACAGGGGAGGGGGAACACTGAAGCTTTCTTT,CASKRQGRGNTEAFF
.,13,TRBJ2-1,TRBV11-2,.,TGTGCCAGCACACGGGGCGACTACAATGAGCAGTTCTTC,CASTRGDYNEQFF
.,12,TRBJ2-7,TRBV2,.,TGTGCCAGCAGTGACAGGCCCTACGAGCAGTACTTC,CASSDRPYEQYF
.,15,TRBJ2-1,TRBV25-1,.,TGTGCCAGCAGTGCCGGGGGGCCCGGGGGGAATGAGCAGTTCTTC,CASSAGGPGGNEQFF
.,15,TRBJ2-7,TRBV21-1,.,TGTGCCAGTCTAACCGGGACTAGCCGTACCTACGAGCAGTACTTC,CASLTGTSRTYEQYF
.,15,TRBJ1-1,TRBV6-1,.,TGTGCCAGCAGTGAACAGACCCAAATGAACACTGAAGCTTTCTTT,CASSEQTQMNTEAFF
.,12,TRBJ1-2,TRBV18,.,TGTGCCAGCTCAATCGGGACGGATGGCTACACCTTC,CASSIGTDGYTF
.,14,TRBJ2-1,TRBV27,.,TGTGCCAGCAGTCGCGATAGAGTTAACAATGAGCAGTTCTTC,CASSRDRVNNEQFF
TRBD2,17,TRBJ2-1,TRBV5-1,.,TGCGCCAGCAGCTTGGGAAGCGGCCCATTGGGGGGGGGTGAGCAGTTCTTC,CASSLGSGPLGGGEQFF
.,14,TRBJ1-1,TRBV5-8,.,TGTGCCAGCAGCTTTTACAGGTGGAACACTGAAGCTTTCTTT,CASSFYRWNTEAFF
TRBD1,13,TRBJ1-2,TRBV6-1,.,TGTGCCAGCGAACAGGGGGCGCATCTTGGCTACACCTTC,CASEQGAHLGYTF
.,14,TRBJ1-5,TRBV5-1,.,.,CASSFGEGSQPQHF
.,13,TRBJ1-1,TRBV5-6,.,TGTGCCAGCGGAGGGGCTTGGGACACTGAAGCTTTCTTT,CASGGAWDTEAFF
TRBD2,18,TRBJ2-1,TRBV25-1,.,TGTGCCAGCAGTGAACCCCCTGGGACTAGCGGGCATTACAATGAGCAGTTCTTC,CASSEPPGTSGHYNEQFF
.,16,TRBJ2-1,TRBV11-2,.,TGTGCCAGCAGCTTAGACCGACCCCCCTCCTACAATGAGCAGTTCTTC,CASSLDRPPSYNEQFF
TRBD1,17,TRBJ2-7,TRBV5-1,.,TGCGCCAGCAGCTTGCGAGTGAGTGGACAGGGTGCCTACGAGCAGTACTTC,CASSLRVSGQGAYEQYF
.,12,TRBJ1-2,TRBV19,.,TGTGCCAGTAGAACAGGGAACTATGGCTACACCTTC,CASRTGNYGYTF
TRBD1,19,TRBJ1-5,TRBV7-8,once,TGTGCCAGCAGCTTTGTTGGGGACAGGGATGGGATTGGGGATCAGCCCCAGCATTTT,CASSFVGDRDGIGDQPQHF
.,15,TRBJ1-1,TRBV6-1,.,TGTGCCAGCAGTGAAGGAGGGGGTTACGACACTGAAGCTTTCTTT,CASSEGGGYDTEAFF
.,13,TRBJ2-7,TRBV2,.,TGTGCCAGCCACCCTTCCTACGCCTACGAGCAGTACTTC,CASHPSYAYEQYF
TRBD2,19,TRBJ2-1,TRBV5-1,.,TGCGCCAGCAGCTTGTTGAGGAGTAGGCGGGAGAAGACCTACAATGAGCAGTTCTTC,CASSLLRSRREKTYNEQFF
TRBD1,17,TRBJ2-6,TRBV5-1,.,TGCGCCAGCAGCTCAATAACAGGGGGTTCTGGGGCCAACGTCCTGACTTTC,CASSSITGGSGANVLTF
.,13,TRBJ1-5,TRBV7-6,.,TGTGCCAGCAGCTTATCCGTGAATCAGCCCCAGCATTTT,CASSLSVNQPQHF
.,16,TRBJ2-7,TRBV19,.,TGTGCCAGTATGGGGGGACACGGAAAGTACCCCTACGAGCAGTACTTC,CASMGGHGKYPYEQYF
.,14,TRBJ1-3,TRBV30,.,TGTGCCTGGAGTGTAACGGGATTTGGAAACACCATATATTTT,CAWSVTGFGNTIYF
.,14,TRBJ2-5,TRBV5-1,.,TGCGCCAGCAGCTGGGACAAGGGGGGGGAGACCCAGTACTTC,CASSWDKGGETQYF
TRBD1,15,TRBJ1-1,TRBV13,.,TGTGCCAGCAGCACAAACAGGGGGGTGAACACTGAAGCTTTCTTT,CASSTNRGVNTEAFF
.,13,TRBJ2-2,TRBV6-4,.,TGTGCCAGCAGTGACCCGGGCACCGGGGAGCTGTTTTTT,CASSDPGTGELFF
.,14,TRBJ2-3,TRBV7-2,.,TGTGCCAGCAGCTCGGAGCGTAGCACAGATACGCAGTATTTT,CASSSERSTDTQYF
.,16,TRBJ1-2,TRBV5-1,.,TGCGCCAGCAGCTTGGCCCTCGGGTCCCACGCCTATGGCTACACCTTC,CASSLALGSHAYGYTF